The rows below give T cell receptor beta chains drawn from one sample of a study of shared clonotypes between healthy human individuals. TCRdb's copy holds only in-frame clones and misses some; the assay was immunoSEQ multiplex PCR. Of more than 1.2 million clones listed, less than 99% are singletons. Material for sequencing was naive CD4+ T cells sorted from blood. The origin of the receptors is a man under 40 in good health. CDR3s include the opening cysteine and the closing phenylalanine or tryptophan. Fields, in order: V gene, J gene, CDR3 protein.

TRBV2	TRBJ2-1	CASSVVSSYNEQFF
TRBV5-1	TRBJ1-4	CASRGTTNEKLFF
TRBV9	TRBJ2-7	CASSTTGTGNYEQYF
TRBV16	TRBJ1-1	CASSQLKGEAFF
TRBV5-1	TRBJ2-3	CASSLGTAGDTQYF
TRBV7-9	TRBJ1-3	CASSLTVFGF
TRBV6-1	TRBJ2-7	CASPETSGPYEQYF
TRBV6-6	TRBJ2-7	CASSYLETSTYEQYF
TRBV5-1	TRBJ2-7	CASSLVAGHEQYF
TRBV7-8	TRBJ2-5	CASSARDRGGETQYF
TRBV28	TRBJ1-2	CASTNFGPGQNYGYTF
TRBV28	TRBJ2-7	CASSPIRSYEQYF
TRBV6-6	TRBJ1-1	CASSSGRGNTEAFF
TRBV20-1	TRBJ2-7	CSAISYEQYF
TRBV5-6	TRBJ2-3	CASRGHRRQREPSTDTQYF
TRBV5-1	TRBJ2-7	CASSLGGQNYEQYF
TRBV19	TRBJ2-5	CASSIMSRTSGFQETQYF
TRBV5-1	TRBJ2-3	CASSLGSSGGTDTQYF
TRBV5-4	TRBJ1-1	CASSFTQGNTEAFF
TRBV28	TRBJ2-5	CASSSSDRVKETQYF
TRBV5-1	TRBJ2-7	CASSFQAAQVFYEQYF
TRBV5-4	TRBJ1-2	CASSPGQGIYGYTF
TRBV28	TRBJ2-7	CASVGTEDLSYEQYF
TRBV11-2	TRBJ1-1	CASSLGPNTEAFF
TRBV7-2	TRBJ2-7	CASSSRGLAGAQPQYF
TRBV6-4	TRBJ2-1	CASSEYAYGGSNEQFF
TRBV5-4	TRBJ2-5	CASSPRAEETQYF
TRBV6-1	TRBJ2-7	CASNRGGHEQYF
TRBV30	TRBJ2-2	CAWGKGLWTGELFF
TRBV29-1	TRBJ2-7	CSVVGQGLSEQYF
TRBV18	TRBJ2-3	CASSHTDTQYF
TRBV2	TRBJ2-7	CASILLLAGEGEQYF
TRBV5-4	TRBJ2-2	CASSLLAGGSNTGELFF
TRBV5-1	TRBJ1-4	CASTLGNVGEKLFF
TRBV9	TRBJ2-1	CASSVEFRLVVNEQFF
TRBV29-1	TRBJ2-7	CSVVYGTSDPKREYEQYF
TRBV6-6	TRBJ2-6	CASSRGRSGANVLTF
TRBV6-5	TRBJ2-6	CASSKSPGANVLTF
TRBV27	TRBJ1-1	CASSKRTDLTEAFF
TRBV2	TRBJ2-1	CASKSSGLYNEQFF
TRBV29-1	TRBJ2-3	CSVAPTSGPPTDTQYF
TRBV2	TRBJ2-1	CASSVGQPSEQFF
TRBV7-8	TRBJ1-1	CASSRNGRDNKDTEAFF
TRBV28	TRBJ2-7	CASSVQGEEQYF